This T cell receptor (beta chain) was found in a study of CD8 T cells in ankylosing spondylitis (dated by TCRdb to about 2017). About the full investigation: The study set out to find disease-linked TCR variants by profiling T cell receptor beta repertoires in ankylosing spondylitis patients and healthy donors. The whole study cohort included 108 healthy donors and 25 ankylosing spondylitis patients. Peripheral blood samples were taken, and synovial fluid was additionally collected from ankylosing spondylitis patients.

The CDR3, cysteine through phenylalanine, is 14 amino acids long. Only CDR3 DNA remains: 42 bases, in frame from the first base. Taken from the germline V gene, the CDR1 and CDR2 loops are SGHNT and YENEEA. V loses 5 bases of germline sequence and J loses 0 bases, and the interval between the two ends is 8 bases. This clonotype was seen repeatedly, ten times or more. Its antigen is not yet known. One base away there is no much larger clone; base qualities are not given. The reads were generated on an Illumina HiSeq 2500. Quantitative 5'-RACE with molecular barcodes was used to prepare TCR beta libraries. From the authors' description of their analysis: To identify disease-linked TCR variants, a new computational method was used, one built on a probabilistic model of VDJ rearrangement. The public reads were reanalyzed by TCRdb: fastp trimming at Q25, MiXCR alignment, in-frame beta chains only. Every distinct CDR3 protein forms one entry, paired with its most common genes and DNA. For this entry, the V and J calls and clone size follow TCRdb and not the study's own pipeline. Recorded for this sample are 350,000 or so distinct CDR3 sequences; roughly 11% of them occurred a single time. The top ten hold 8% to 9.5% of the sample.

Summary of the overall study and its limitations: Some TCR beta motif variants had previously been reported in synovial fluid and blood of reactive arthritis patients, which suggested common disease-initiation mechanisms. A TCR beta motif made up of eight highly homologous amino acid variants appeared to be characteristic of blood from ankylosing spondylitis patients. According to the report, matched synovial fluid samples from ankylosing spondylitis patients were significantly enriched for the disease-linked clones. The disease-linked clones had a CD8+ phenotype and were found at relatively low frequencies in peripheral blood.

This chain joins TRBV11-3 to TRBJ2-1; TRBD2 is a weak D gene call, 6 bases matching. This clonotype was sampled from a female donor with ankylosing spondylitis or in good health (not recorded which). Sequencing used blood, either unsorted or a sorted T cell fraction (not recorded which). CDR3 region: CASSPGDSYNEQFF. The sequenced DNA: TGTGCCAGCAGCCCGGGGGACTCCTACAATGAGCAGTTCTTC.